This T cell receptor beta chain was found in a study of Graves' ophthalmopathy and Graves' hyperthyroidism. Broader study findings: Most expanded clonotypes in thyroid above 0.001 frequency also showed up in blood.

Reliance was placed on clinical symptoms, serum thyroxine, TRAb, thyroid ultrasound and orbital computed tomography for diagnosis. CDR3 length: 16 residues. Trimming took off 5 bases at V and 8 bases at J, with 21 bases between the two ends. A note on this clonotype: Its antigen is not identified. Being one base from a much bigger clone, this may be a read error.

RNA transcripts provided the template for amplifying TCR beta CDR3 regions. The authors performed first-round RT-PCR with HTBI primers and then a second-round multiplex PCR. MiXCR, run by TCRdb on the multiplex PCR reads, gives a single entry per CDR3 protein. The sample includes hundreds of thousands of distinct CDR3 sequences, roughly two fifths of them seen just once. The sample was peripheral blood. V usage is TRBV12-3 or TRBV12-4 and J usage is TRBJ1-4; the D is unclear. This sequence originates from an adult man with Graves' ophthalmopathy. The CDR3 spells CASSPVGIRLQEKLFF. CDR3 nucleotides: TGTGCCAGCAGTCCCGTAGGCATCAGGCTTCAAGAAAAACTGTTTTTT.